These 7 T cell receptor beta chains originate from one sample sequenced in a study of shared clonotypes between healthy human individuals (TCRdb year 2020). Libraries were built with the immunoSEQ multiplex PCR assay. In its TCRdb copy, this immuneACCESS table keeps in-frame sequences only and misses some clones. Where compared with another copy, unresolved V genes explain less than half of these, and the others have no known cause. Recorded for this sample are 600,000 to 750,000 clones; 55% to 80% of them occurred a single time. The ten largest clones add up to under 2% of the sample. The specimen sequenced was memory CD4+ T cells sorted from blood. This specimen's cell subset or site label, per the study, means: CD45RA-negative fraction. The receptor set was obtained from a woman in her twenties or thirties in good health.

To note about this clone: A read error is possible here, since a much larger clone lies one base away. Other DNA variants within this sample encode the same CDR3. The J gene is TRBJ2-1, the V gene TRBV5-1, with TRBD2 matching 9 bases. Unmatched junction bases numbered 6, after V lost 4 bases and J lost 4 bases. CDR3 length equals 15 residues. CDR1 is SGHRS, CDR2 YFSETQ, per germline. CDR3 DNA sequence: TGCGCCAGCAGCGTTTCTAGCGGGACGTACAATGAGCAGTTCTTC. The encoded protein is CASSVSSGTYNEQFF.

This clone was counted a few times. The same CDR3 arises from other DNA sequences in this sample as well. This chain connects TRBV5-8 to TRBJ2-3; D not resolved. The ends were cut back, 0 bases at V and 3 bases at J, with 8 bases in the middle. The CDR3 consists of 14 residues. CDR1 is SGHTS, CDR2 YDEGEE, per germline. The CDR3 sequence: CASSLEPRTDTQYF. CDR3 DNA: TGTGCCAGCAGCTTGGAACCCCGAACAGATACGCAGTATTTT.

The genes are TRBV9 and TRBJ2-1; D gene ambiguous. Trimming stripped 0 bases from V and 9 bases from J, with 10 bases between. This CDR3 comprises 13 residues. Germline CDR1 and CDR2: SGDLS and YYNGEE. The CDR3 loop reads CASSVVPAAEQFF. In nucleotides, the CDR3 is TGTGCCAGCAGCGTAGTACCAGCCGCTGAGCAGTTCTTC.

The table lists this clone with a count of one. The rearrangement joins TRBV19 to TRBJ2-1; 7 nucleotides line up with TRBD1. CDR3 length: 15 amino acids. With 3 bases clipped from V and 3 bases from J, the junction kept 5 bases outside the gene matches. Germline assignment: CDR1 LNHDA and CDR2 SQIVND (reference sequence). The CDR3 spells CASSIGDRRYNEQFF. The CDR3 DNA reads TGTGCCAGTAGTATTGGGGACAGACGCTACAATGAGCAGTTCTTC.

V gene TRBV5-1 combines with J gene TRBJ2-5; D is unclear. CDR1 and CDR2 from the germline V gene are SGHRS and YFSETQ. V lost 0 bases to trimming and J lost 1 base, with 10 bases between them. The CDR3 spans 15 residues. The CDR3 sequence is CASSLAARPQETQYF. In DNA, the CDR3 is TGCGCCAGCAGCTTGGCCGCCCGGCCCCAAGAGACCCAGTACTTC.

The rearrangement uses TRBV11-3 and TRBJ2-1; D possibly matches TRBD1 or TRBD2 (5 bases each). This CDR3 has 17 amino acids. Germline assignment: CDR1 SGHNT and CDR2 YENEEA. Deletions cut 5 bases from V and 0 bases from J, with 17 bases between. CDR3: CASSSGRGGSSYNEQFF. The CDR3 bases are TGTGCCAGCAGCAGCGGTAGGGGCGGCAGCTCCTACAATGAGCAGTTCTTC.

The chain combines TRBV28 with TRBJ2-5, with TRBD2 as a possible D gene (6 bases). The CDR3 is made up of 13 amino acids. Germline V lookup: CDR1 MDHEN, CDR2 SYDVKM. V shed 6 bases and J shed 10 bases, with 18 bases lying between them. CDR3 protein: CASRGTGKRVQYF. CDR3 coding DNA: TGTGCCAGCAGAGGCACTGGTAAGCGGGTCCAGTACTTC.